This T cell receptor (beta chain) was sequenced during a study of blood T cell repertoires in COVID-19. Study-wide context: Samples of COVID-19 (acute and convalescent) were obtained from the United States, Italy and Spain. The cDNA or gDNA used as material had been derived from T cells, B-cell-depleted T cells, or PBMCs.

Germline V gene lookup returns CDR1 SGDLS and CDR2 YYNGEE. The CDR3 contains 15 residues. The germline V and J ends were trimmed by 0 bases and 4 bases, with 11 bases remaining between them. Per the study methods: Nucleated cell number was recorded as an estimate derived from reference gene primer amplification. The protocol was immunoSEQ multiplex PCR, while the TCRdb copy is restricted to in-frame clones and leaves out a portion. The DNA was the basis for D and trimming; V, J and clone size are from that table. The profile shows tens of thousands of clones, 80% to 90% of them singletons. Sequences were obtained from peripheral blood. This rearrangement joins TRBV9 to TRBJ2-1, with a tentative D call TRBD1 (6 bases). The TCR sequence derives from a woman older than 75 with acute or convalescent COVID-19. The CDR3 DNA reads as TGTGCCAGCAGCGTAGCTACAGGGTTATACAATGAGCAGTTCTTC. This translates into CASSVATGLYNEQFF.